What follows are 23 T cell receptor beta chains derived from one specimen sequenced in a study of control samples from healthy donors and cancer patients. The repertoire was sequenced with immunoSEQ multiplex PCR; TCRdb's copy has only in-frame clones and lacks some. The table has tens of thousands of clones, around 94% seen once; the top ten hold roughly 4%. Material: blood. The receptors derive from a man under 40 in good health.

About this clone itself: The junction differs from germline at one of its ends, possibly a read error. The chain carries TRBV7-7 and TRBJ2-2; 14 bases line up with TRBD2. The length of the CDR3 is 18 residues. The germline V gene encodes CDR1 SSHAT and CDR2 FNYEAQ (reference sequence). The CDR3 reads CASSLGGLAGDNTGELFF. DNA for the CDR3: TGTGCTAGCAGCTTAGGGGGACTAGCGGGAGATAACACCGGGGAGCTGTTTTTT.

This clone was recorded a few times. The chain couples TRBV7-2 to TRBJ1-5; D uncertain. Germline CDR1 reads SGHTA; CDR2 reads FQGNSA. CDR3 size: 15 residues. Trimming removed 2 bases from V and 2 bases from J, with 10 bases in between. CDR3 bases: TGTGCCAGCAGCTTAATTGGGGATGGCAATCAGCCCCAGCATTTT. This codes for CASSLIGDGNQPQHF.

In nucleotides, the CDR3 is TGTGCCAGCTCTAAAGGGGGGCTAAATCAGCCCCAGCATTTT. Protein product: CASSKGGLNQPQHF. J is TRBJ1-5 and V is TRBV6-5; D perhaps matches TRBD1 (6 bases). The CDR3 has 14 residues. V was trimmed by 8 bases and J by 4 bases, leaving 15 bases between them. Germline V gene data show CDR1 as MNHEY and CDR2 as SVGAGI.

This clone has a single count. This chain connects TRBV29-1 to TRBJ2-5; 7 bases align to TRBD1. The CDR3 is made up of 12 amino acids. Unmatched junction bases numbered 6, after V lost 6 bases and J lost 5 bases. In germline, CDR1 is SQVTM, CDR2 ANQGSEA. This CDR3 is CSVGQVGETQYF. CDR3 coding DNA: TGCAGCGTCGGACAGGTCGGGGAGACCCAGTACTTC.

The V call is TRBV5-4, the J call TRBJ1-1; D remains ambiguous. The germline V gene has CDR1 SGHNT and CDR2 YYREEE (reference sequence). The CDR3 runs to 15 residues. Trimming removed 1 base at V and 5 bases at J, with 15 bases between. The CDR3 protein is CASSLPEGLGTEAFF. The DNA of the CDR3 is TGTGCCAGCAGCTTGCCAGAAGGGTTGGGGACTGAAGCTTTCTTT.

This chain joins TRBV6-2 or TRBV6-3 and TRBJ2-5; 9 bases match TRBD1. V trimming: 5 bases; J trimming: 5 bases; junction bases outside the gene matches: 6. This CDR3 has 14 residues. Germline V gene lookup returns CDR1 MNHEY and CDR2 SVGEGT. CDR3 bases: TGTGCCAGCAGTCCCGACAGGGGGAGGGAGACCCAGTACTTC. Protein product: CASSPDRGRETQYF.

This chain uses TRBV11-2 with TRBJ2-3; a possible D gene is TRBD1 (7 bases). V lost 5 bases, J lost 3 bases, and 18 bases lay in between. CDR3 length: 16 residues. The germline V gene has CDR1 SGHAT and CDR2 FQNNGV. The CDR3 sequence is CASSPRQGGLTDTQYF. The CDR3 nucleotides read TGTGCCAGCAGCCCACGCCAGGGGGGCCTAACAGATACGCAGTATTTT.

CDR3 DNA sequence: TGTGCCAGCAGTGAGCCGGGGGCTTACTACGAGCAGTACTTC. It yields the protein CASSEPGAYYEQYF. The rearrangement uses TRBV6-1 and TRBJ2-7; D possibly uses TRBD1 or TRBD2 (6 bases each). V shed 3 bases and J shed 3 bases, with 12 bases lying between them. Germline lookup yields CDR1 MNHNS and CDR2 SASEGT. CDR3 length: 14 residues.

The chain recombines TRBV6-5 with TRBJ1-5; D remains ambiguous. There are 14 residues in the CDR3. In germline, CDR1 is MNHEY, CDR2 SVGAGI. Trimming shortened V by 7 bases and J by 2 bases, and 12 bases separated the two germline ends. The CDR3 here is CASTLGRGNQPQHF. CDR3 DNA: TGTGCCAGCACTTTAGGGCGCGGCAATCAGCCCCAGCATTTT.

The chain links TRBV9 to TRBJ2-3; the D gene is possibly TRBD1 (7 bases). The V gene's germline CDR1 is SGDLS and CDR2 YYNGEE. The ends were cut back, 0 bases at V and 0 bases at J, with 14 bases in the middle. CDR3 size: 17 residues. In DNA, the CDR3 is TGTGCCAGCAGCGTAGGCCAGGGGGGTTCTAGCACAGATACGCAGTATTTT. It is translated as CASSVGQGGSSTDTQYF.

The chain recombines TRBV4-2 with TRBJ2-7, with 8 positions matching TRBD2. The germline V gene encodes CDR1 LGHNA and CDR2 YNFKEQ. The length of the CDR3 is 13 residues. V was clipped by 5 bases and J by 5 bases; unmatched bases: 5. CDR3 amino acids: CASSSGGVNEQYF. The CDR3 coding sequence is TGTGCCAGCAGCTCGGGAGGGGTGAACGAGCAGTACTTC.

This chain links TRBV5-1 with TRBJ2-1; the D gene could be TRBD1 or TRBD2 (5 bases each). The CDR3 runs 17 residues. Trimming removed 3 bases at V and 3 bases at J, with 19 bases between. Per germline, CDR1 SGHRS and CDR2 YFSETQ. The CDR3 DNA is TGCGCCAGCAGCTCGATTAATGACGGGACCTACTACAATGAGCAGTTCTTC. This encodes CASSSINDGTYYNEQFF.

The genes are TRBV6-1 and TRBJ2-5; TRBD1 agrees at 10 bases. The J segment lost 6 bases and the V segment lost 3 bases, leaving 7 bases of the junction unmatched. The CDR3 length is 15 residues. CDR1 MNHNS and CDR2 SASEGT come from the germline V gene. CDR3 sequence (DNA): TGTGCCAGCAGTGAGACAGGGGGCGGTACGAAGACCCAGTACTTC. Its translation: CASSETGGGTKTQYF.

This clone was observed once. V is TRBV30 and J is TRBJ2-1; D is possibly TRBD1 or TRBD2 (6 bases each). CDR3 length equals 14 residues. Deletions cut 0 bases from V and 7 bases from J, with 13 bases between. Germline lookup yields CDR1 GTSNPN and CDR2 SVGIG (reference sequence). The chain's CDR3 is CAWSVGGGLNEQFF. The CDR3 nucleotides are TGTGCCTGGAGTGTAGGGGGAGGTTTGAATGAGCAGTTCTTC. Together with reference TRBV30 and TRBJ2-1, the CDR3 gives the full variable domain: SQTIHQWPATLVQPVGSPLSLECTVEGTSNPNLYWYRQAAGRGLQLLFYSVGIGQISSEVPQNLSASRPQDRQFILSSKKLLLSDSGFYLCAWSVGGGLNEQFFGPGTRLTVL.

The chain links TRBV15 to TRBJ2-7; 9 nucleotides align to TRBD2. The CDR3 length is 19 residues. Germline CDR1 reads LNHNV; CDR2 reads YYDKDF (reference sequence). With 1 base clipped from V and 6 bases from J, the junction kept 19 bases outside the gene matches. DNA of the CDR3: TGTGCCACCAGCAGAGTGTCGCGGGGGGGCCAGGGTTTTTTGCGCGAGCAGTACTTC. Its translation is CATSRVSRGGQGFLREQYF.

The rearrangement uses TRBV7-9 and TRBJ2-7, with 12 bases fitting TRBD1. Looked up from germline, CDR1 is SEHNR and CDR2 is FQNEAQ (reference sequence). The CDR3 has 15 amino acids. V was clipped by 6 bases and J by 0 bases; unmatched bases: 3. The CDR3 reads CASREGQGASYEQYF. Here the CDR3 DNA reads TGTGCCAGCAGAGAGGGACAGGGGGCCTCCTACGAGCAGTACTTC.

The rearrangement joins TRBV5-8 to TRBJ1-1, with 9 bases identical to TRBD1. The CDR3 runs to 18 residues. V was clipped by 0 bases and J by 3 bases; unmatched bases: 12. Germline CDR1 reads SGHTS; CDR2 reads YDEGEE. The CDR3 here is CASSLDGTGTGMDTEAFF. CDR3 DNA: TGTGCCAGCAGCTTGGATGGGACCGGGACAGGGATGGACACTGAAGCTTTCTTT.

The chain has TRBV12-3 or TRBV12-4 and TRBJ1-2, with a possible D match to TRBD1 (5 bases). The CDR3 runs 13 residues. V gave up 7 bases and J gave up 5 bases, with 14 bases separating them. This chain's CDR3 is CASNIGAAYGYTF. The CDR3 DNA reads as TGTGCCAGCAATATAGGGGCAGCTTATGGCTACACCTTC.

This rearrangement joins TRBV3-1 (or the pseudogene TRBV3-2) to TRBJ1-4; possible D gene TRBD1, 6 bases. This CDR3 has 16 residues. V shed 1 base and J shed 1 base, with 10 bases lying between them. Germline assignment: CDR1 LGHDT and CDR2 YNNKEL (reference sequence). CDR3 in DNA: TGTGCCAGCAGCCAAGGGCTCAGGGGAACTAATGAAAAACTGTTTTTT. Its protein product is CASSQGLRGTNEKLFF.

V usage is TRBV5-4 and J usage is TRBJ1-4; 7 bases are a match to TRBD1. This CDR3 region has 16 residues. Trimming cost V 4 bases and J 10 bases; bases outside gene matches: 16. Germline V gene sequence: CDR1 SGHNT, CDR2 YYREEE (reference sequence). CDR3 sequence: CASSPDRPSDGVKLFF. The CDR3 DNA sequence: TGTGCCAGCAGCCCGGACAGGCCCTCTGATGGAGTAAAACTGTTTTTT.

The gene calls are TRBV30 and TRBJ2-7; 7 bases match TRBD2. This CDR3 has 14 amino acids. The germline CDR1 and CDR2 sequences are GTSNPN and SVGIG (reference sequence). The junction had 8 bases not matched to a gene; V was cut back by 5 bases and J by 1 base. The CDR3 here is CAWEGSGMSYEQYF. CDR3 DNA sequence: TGTGCCTGGGAGGGGAGCGGGATGTCCTACGAGCAGTACTTC.

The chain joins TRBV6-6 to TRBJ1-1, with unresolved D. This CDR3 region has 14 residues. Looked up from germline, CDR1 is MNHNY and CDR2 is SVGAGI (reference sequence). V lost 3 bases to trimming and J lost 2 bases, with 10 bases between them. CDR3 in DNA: TGTGCCAGCAGTTATACGACCGCAAACACTGAAGCTTTCTTT. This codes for CASSYTTANTEAFF.

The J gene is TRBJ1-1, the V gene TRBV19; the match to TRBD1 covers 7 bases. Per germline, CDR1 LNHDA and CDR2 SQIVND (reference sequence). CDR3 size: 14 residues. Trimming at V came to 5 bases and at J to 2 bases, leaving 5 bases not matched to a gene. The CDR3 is CASSPGTVNTEAFF. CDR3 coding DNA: TGTGCCAGTAGTCCAGGGACAGTCAACACTGAAGCTTTCTTT.